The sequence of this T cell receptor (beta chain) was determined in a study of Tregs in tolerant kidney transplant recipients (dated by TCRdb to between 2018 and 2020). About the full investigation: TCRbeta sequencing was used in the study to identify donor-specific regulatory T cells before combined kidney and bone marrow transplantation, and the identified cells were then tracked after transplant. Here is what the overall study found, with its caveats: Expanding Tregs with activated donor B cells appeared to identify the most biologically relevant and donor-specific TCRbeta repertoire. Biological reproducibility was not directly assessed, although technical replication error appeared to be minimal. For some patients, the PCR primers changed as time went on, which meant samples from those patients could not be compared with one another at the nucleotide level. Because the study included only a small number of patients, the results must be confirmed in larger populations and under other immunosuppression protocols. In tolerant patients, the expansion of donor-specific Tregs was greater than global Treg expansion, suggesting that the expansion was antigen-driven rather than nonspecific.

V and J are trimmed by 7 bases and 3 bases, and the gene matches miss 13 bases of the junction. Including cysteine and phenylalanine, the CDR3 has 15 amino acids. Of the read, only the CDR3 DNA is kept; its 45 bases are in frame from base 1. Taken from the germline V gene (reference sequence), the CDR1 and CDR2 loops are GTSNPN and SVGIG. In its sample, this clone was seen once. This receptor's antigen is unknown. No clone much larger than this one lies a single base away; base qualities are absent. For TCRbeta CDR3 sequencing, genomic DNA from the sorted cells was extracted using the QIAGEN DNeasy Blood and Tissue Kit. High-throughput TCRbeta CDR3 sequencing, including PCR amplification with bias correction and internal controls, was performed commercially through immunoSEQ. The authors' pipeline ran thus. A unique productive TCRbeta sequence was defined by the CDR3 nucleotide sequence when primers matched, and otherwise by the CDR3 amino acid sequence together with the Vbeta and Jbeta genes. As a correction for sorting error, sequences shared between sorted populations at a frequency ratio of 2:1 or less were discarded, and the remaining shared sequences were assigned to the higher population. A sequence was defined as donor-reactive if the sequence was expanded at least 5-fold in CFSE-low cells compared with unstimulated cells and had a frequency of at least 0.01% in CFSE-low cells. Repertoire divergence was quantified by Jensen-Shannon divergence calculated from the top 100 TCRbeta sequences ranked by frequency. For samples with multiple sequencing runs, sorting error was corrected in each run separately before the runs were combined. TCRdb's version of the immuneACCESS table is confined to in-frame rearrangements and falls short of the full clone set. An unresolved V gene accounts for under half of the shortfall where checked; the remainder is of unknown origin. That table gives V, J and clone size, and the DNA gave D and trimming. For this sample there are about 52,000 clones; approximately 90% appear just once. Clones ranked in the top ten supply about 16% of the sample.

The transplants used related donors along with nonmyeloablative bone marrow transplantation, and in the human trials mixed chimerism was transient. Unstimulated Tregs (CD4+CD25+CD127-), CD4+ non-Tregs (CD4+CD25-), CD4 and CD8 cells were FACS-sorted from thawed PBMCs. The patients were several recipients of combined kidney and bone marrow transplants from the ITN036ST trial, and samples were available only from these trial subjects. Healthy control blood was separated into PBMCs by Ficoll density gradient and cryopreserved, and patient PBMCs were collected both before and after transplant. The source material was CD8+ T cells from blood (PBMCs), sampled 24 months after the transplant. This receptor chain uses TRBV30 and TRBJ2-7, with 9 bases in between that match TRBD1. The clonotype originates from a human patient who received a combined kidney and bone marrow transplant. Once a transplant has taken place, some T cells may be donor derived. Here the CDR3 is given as CASYRTGEVHYEQYF. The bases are TGTGCCTCATACCGGACAGGGGAGGTCCACTACGAGCAGTACTTC.